The rows below give T cell receptor beta chains drawn from one sample of a study of vaccination effects on CD4 cells after COVID-19. TCRdb's copy holds only in-frame clones and misses some; the assay was immunoSEQ multiplex PCR. The table shows 67,000 or so clones, with about 81% occurring only once. These TCRs' antigens remain unknown. Specimen: CD4+ T cells from PBMCs cultured with HCoV-229E spike peptides, collected after COVID-19 vaccination. The receptors were gathered from a human donor who received a COVID-19 vaccine. CDR3s include the opening cysteine and the closing phenylalanine or tryptophan. The D gene is left open where the match is weak. The size entry is marked missing in some rows and otherwise reads once, few, many or a size class.

j_call | clone_size | d_call | v_call | cdr3_length | cdr3_nt | cdr3_aa
TRBJ2-3 | NA | NA | TRBV7-9 | 13 | TGTGCCAGCAGCCCCCGACCTTTGGATACGCAGTATTTT | CASSPRPLDTQYF
TRBJ1-1 | NA | NA | TRBV19 | 17 | TGTGCCAGTAGTTTCCACACGGACAGCTCAAAAGGGACTGAAGCTTTCTTT | CASSFHTDSSKGTEAFF
TRBJ2-3 | NA | NA | TRBV7-2 | 13 | TGTGCCAGCAGCGGTGCGGCGACAGATACGCAGTATTTT | CASSGAATDTQYF
TRBJ2-6 | NA | NA | TRBV9 | 15 | TGTGCCAGCAGCGTAGCAGTTTCTGGGGCCAACGTCCTGACTTTC | CASSVAVSGANVLTF
TRBJ2-3 | NA | NA | TRBV18 | 14 | TGTGCCAGCTCGTCGGGGGCCAGCACAGATACGCAGTATTTT | CASSSGASTDTQYF
TRBJ1-3 | NA | NA | TRBV15 | 14 | TGTGCCACCAGCAGGGGGGGGGCTGGAAACACCATATATTTT | CATSRGGAGNTIYF
TRBJ2-5 | NA | NA | TRBV6-4 | 15 | TGTGCCAGCAGTGACCAAGGGGGGGCCCTCGAGACCCAGTACTTC | CASSDQGGALETQYF
TRBJ1-6 | few | TRBD1 | TRBV5-4 | 14 | TGTGCCAGCAGTGGGACAGCGAATAATTCACCCCTCCACTTT | CASSGTANNSPLHF
TRBJ1-1 | NA | NA | TRBV20-1 | 13 | TGCAGTGCTAGTCTACAGGGTGCCACTGAAGCTTTCTTT | CSASLQGATEAFF
TRBJ1-2 | NA | NA | TRBV5-3 | 13 | TGTGCCAGAAGCTTGCCAGGGGTCTATGGCTACACCTTC | CARSLPGVYGYTF
TRBJ2-3 | NA | TRBD1 | TRBV28 | 13 | TGTGCCGCGACTGGACAGGCCACAGATACGCAGTATTTT | CAATGQATDTQYF
TRBJ1-1 | NA | NA | TRBV6-5 | 14 | TGTGCCAGCGGAAAAACGTATTCGCGTAGTGAAGCTTTCTTT | CASGKTYSRSEAFF
TRBJ2-2 | NA | NA | TRBV5-4 | 13 | TGTGCCAGCAGCTTAACCGAAACCGGGGAGCTGTTTTTT | CASSLTETGELFF
TRBJ1-5 | NA | NA | TRBV18 | 13 | TGTGCCAGCTCACCCGGGCTGAGCCAGCCCCAGCATTTT | CASSPGLSQPQHF
TRBJ2-5 | NA | NA | TRBV12-3/TRBV12-4 | 13 | TGTGCCAGCAGTTCCTACGGGGAAGAGACCCAGTACTTC | CASSSYGEETQYF
TRBJ1-5 | NA | NA | TRBV6-2/TRBV6-3 | 13 | TGTGCCAGCAGTTGGGAGGGCGTTCAGCCCCAGCATTTT | CASSWEGVQPQHF
TRBJ1-2 | NA | TRBD1 | TRBV9 | 15 | TGTGCCAGCAGCGTAGAGGGGACAGGGATCTATGGCTACACCTTC | CASSVEGTGIYGYTF